The 6 T cell receptor beta chains below come from one sample, sequenced in a study of T cell changes during pregnancy in multiple sclerosis (dated by TCRdb to about 2019). Library preparation was by the immunoSEQ multiplex PCR assay. This is the immuneACCESS table as TCRdb keeps it, with only in-frame sequences that have V and J called. A part of the clones is gone; compared with another copy, unresolved V genes explain less than half, and the rest is unexplained. This sample comprises some 70,000 clones, roughly nine tenths of them detected only once. Over 0.65% of the sample is in the top ten clones. The sequencing used peripheral blood, collected in the second trimester of pregnancy. The receptors were sampled from a female donor with multiple sclerosis, enrolled in a pregnancy study.

The rearrangement links TRBV9 to TRBJ1-3, with D perhaps TRBD1 (6 bases). This CDR3 region has 16 residues. Germline CDR1 reads SGDLS; CDR2 reads YYNGEE. Trimming removed 0 bases at V and 0 bases at J, with 10 bases between. CDR3 nucleotides: TGTGCCAGCAGCGTAGGTCAGGGGATCTCTGGAAACACCATATATTTT. Its translation is CASSVGQGISGNTIYF.

This sequence joins TRBV9 and TRBJ2-3; 8 bases are shared with TRBD2. This CDR3 is built from 15 residues. After removal of 2 bases from V and 2 bases from J, the junction contained 4 bases not matched to a gene. Germline lookup yields CDR1 SGDLS and CDR2 YYNGEE. The CDR3 region is CASSVSGKHTDTQYF. CDR3 bases: TGTGCCAGCAGCGTTAGCGGGAAGCACACAGATACGCAGTATTTT.

The chain carries TRBV6-4 and TRBJ1-1; 8 bases fit TRBD1. Trimming removed 6 bases from V and 4 bases from J; junction bases left unmatched: 7. The CDR3 runs to 14 residues. In germline, CDR1 is MRHNA, CDR2 SNTAGT. The CDR3 sequence: CASRPTGEGTEAFF. In nucleotides, the CDR3 is TGTGCCAGCAGGCCGACAGGGGAGGGCACTGAAGCTTTCTTT.

The chain couples TRBV7-8 to TRBJ1-1; 7 bases are a match to TRBD1. The CDR3 runs to 16 residues. CDR1 and CDR2 from the germline V gene are SGHVS and FQNEAQ. The ends lost 5 bases at V and 5 bases at J; junction bases unmatched: 14. The CDR3 DNA follows: TGTGCCAGCAGCCCCCTCGACAGGGCGGTAGGTACTGAAGCTTTCTTT. Protein: CASSPLDRAVGTEAFF. The whole variable domain, filled in from reference TRBV7-8 and TRBJ1-1, reads GAGVSQSPRYKVAKRGQDVALRCDPISGHVSLFWYQQALGQGPEFLTYFQNEAQLDKSGLPSDRFFAERPEGSVSTLKIQRTQQEDSAVYLCASSPLDRAVGTEAFFGQGTRLTVV.

This chain uses TRBV29-1 with TRBJ2-1, with 10 bases lining up with TRBD2. Germline assignment: CDR1 SQVTM and CDR2 ANQGSEA. V shed 7 bases, J shed 7 bases, and the junction held 4 bases outside the gene matches. The CDR3 is 12 residues long. The CDR3 bases are TGCAGCGGTCTGACTAGCGGGAATGAGCAGTTCTTC. Translation: CSGLTSGNEQFF.

This chain links TRBV14 with TRBJ1-2; D might be TRBD1 (5 bases). Trimming removed 0 bases from V and 5 bases from J, with 10 bases in between. Germline assignment: CDR1 SGHDN and CDR2 FVKESK. The CDR3 totals 14 residues. The CDR3 protein is CASSQEVRGYGYTF. The DNA for the CDR3 is TGTGCCAGCAGCCAAGAGGTGCGGGGGTATGGCTACACCTTC.